The 18 T cell receptor beta chains below all came from one sample that was sequenced in a study of blood T cell repertoires in COVID-19. The table came from immunoSEQ multiplex PCR; TCRdb's copy has only in-frame clones and leaves some out. The sample includes a few hundred thousand clones, roughly 88% of them seen just once. Sequenced input: peripheral blood. These TCRs come from a woman in her 30s with COVID-19, enrolled during active disease.

The gene calls are TRBV3-1 (or the pseudogene TRBV3-2) and TRBJ2-2; 14 nucleotides line up with TRBD2. J lost 0 bases, V lost 4 bases, and 4 bases had no gene match. CDR3 length equals 18 residues. CDR1 and CDR2 from the germline V gene are LGHDT and YNNKEL (reference sequence). CDR3: CASSLGLAGGANTGELFF. The CDR3 DNA sequence: TGTGCCAGCAGCCTCGGACTAGCGGGAGGAGCGAACACCGGGGAGCTGTTTTTT.

With respect to this clone: Relative to the germline gene, one junction end is altered; a read error may explain this. The rearrangement uses TRBV4-1 and TRBJ2-3; 12 bases match TRBD2. CDR1 and CDR2 from the germline V gene are MGHRA and YSYEKL. CDR3 length: 17 amino acids. CDR3 region: CASSQAGLAGLTYTQYF. DNA for the CDR3: TGCGCCAGCAGCCAGGCCGGACTAGCGGGACTCACATATACGCAGTATTTT.

The rearrangement links TRBV3-1 (or the pseudogene TRBV3-2) to TRBJ1-6; D is undetermined. Trimming took 1 base from V and 7 from J, leaving 5 bases between them. The CDR3 contains 13 residues. The germline V gene has CDR1 LGHDT and CDR2 YNNKEL (reference sequence). CDR3 nucleotide sequence: TGTGCCAGCAGCCAAGCAAGCAATTCACCCCTCCACTTT. Translation gives CASSQASNSPLHF.

V usage is TRBV6-1 and J usage is TRBJ1-1; TRBD1 might be the D (6 bases). The CDR3 contains 17 residues. Deletions cut 2 bases from V and 0 bases from J, with 16 bases between. Germline CDR1 is MNHNS and CDR2 is SASEGT. The CDR3 here is CASSERRGGQMNTEAFF. The CDR3 DNA sequence: TGTGCCAGCAGTGAAAGGAGGGGGGGGCAGATGAACACTGAAGCTTTCTTT.

The chain links TRBV5-1 to TRBJ2-3, with D tentatively TRBD2 (6 bases). Per germline, CDR1 SGHRS and CDR2 YFSETQ. The CDR3 covers 14 residues. Between the trimmed V and J ends, which lost 4 bases and 4 bases, there was a span of 13 bases. CDR3 protein: CASSGTLGADTQYF. CDR3 nucleotides: TGCGCCAGCAGCGGGACTTTGGGGGCAGATACGCAGTATTTT. Looking up the rest from reference TRBV5-1 and TRBJ2-3 gives the full variable domain: KAGVTQTPRYLIKTRGQQVTLSCSPISGHRSVSWYQQTPGQGLQFLFEYFSETQRNKGNFPGRFSGRQFSNSRSEMNVSTLELGDSALYLCASSGTLGADTQYFGPGTRLTVL.

J is TRBJ2-1 and V is TRBV9; TRBD2 agrees at 9 bases. CDR1 SGDLS and CDR2 YYNGEE come from the germline V gene. CDR3 length: 14 amino acids. The trim removed 7 bases at V and 5 bases at J, leaving 7 bases unmatched. The CDR3: CASSPGLANNEQFF. In DNA, the CDR3 is TGTGCCAGCTCCCCGGGACTAGCCAACAATGAGCAGTTCTTC.

The chain uses TRBV5-6 and TRBJ2-2; D is ambiguous. From germline, CDR1 is SGHDT and CDR2 YYEEEE. CDR3 size: 15 residues. Trimming shortened V by 0 bases and J by 1 base, and 7 bases separated the two germline ends. The CDR3 loop reads CASSLGLRNTGELFF. As DNA, the CDR3 is TGTGCCAGCAGCTTGGGACTTCGGAACACCGGGGAGCTGTTTTTT. Based on the CDR3 plus reference TRBV5-6 and TRBJ2-2, the full variable domain is DAGVTQSPTHLIKTRGQQVTLRCSPKSGHDTVSWYQQALGQGPQFIFQYYEEEERQRGNFPDRFSGHQFPNYSSELNVNALLLGDSALYLCASSLGLRNTGELFFGEGSRLTVL.

The chain employs TRBV5-1 and TRBJ2-5, with a possible D match to TRBD2 (5 bases). The V end lost 1 base, the J end lost 1 base, and 8 bases lay between the germline ends. CDR3 size: 14 residues. Germline CDR1 is SGHRS and CDR2 is YFSETQ. The CDR3: CASSLYSGQETQYF. The CDR3 nucleotides read TGCGCCAGCAGCTTGTACAGCGGCCAAGAGACCCAGTACTTC.

This clone has only a few counts. Other DNA sequences in the same sample also yield this CDR3. The chain combines TRBV3-1 (or the pseudogene TRBV3-2) with TRBJ2-7; D is uncertain. V shed 1 base and J shed 4 bases, with 5 bases lying between them. This CDR3 spans 12 amino acids. CDR1 is LGHDT and CDR2 is YNNKEL in the germline V gene (reference sequence). CDR3 in DNA: TGTGCCAGCAGCCAAGTTTTATACGAGCAGTACTTC. This sequence encodes CASSQVLYEQYF.

The chain recombines TRBV7-2 with TRBJ1-5; 8 bases are shared with TRBD1. CDR1 and CDR2 from the germline V gene are SGHTA and FQGNSA. This CDR3 region has 14 residues. With V trimmed by 5 bases and J by 4 bases, 4 bases remained unmatched. The DNA of the CDR3 is TGTGCCAGCAGCGTGAGACAGGGGAATCAGCCCCAGCATTTT. Its protein is CASSVRQGNQPQHF. Full variable domain (outside the CDR3, taken from reference TRBV7-2 and TRBJ1-5): GAGVSQSPSNKVTEKGKDVELRCDPISGHTALYWYRQSLGQGLEFLIYFQGNSAPDKSGLPSDRFSAERTGGSVSTLTIQRTQQEDSAVYLCASSVRQGNQPQHFGDGTRLSIL.

The chain carries TRBV15 and TRBJ1-5, with D perhaps matching TRBD1 (6 bases). The germline V gene has CDR1 LNHNV and CDR2 YYDKDF (reference sequence). The CDR3 runs 17 residues. V was clipped by 4 bases and J by 4 bases, with 20 bases between them. CDR3 nucleotide sequence: TGTGCCACCAGCACGTCCACAGACAGGCGTAGGAATCAGCCCCAGCATTTT. This encodes CATSTSTDRRRNQPQHF.

The chain employs TRBV11-3 and TRBJ1-3, with D hard to call. This CDR3 spans 13 amino acids. Germline CDR1 is SGHNT and CDR2 is YENEEA. V lost 2 bases and J lost 3, with 5 bases in between. The CDR3 DNA reads TGTGCCAGCAGCTTAAATCGTGGAAACACCATATATTTT. The encoded protein is CASSLNRGNTIYF.

This clone showed up just once. V usage is TRBV4-1 and J usage is TRBJ1-5; D is uncertain. The CDR3 totals 15 residues. Trimming pared 1 base from V and 8 bases from J, leaving 15 bases between. CDR1 is MGHRA and CDR2 is YSYEKL in the germline V gene. The chain's CDR3 is CASSQGNGPGEPQHF. The CDR3 nucleotides are TGCGCCAGCAGCCAAGGAAATGGGCCCGGGGAGCCCCAGCATTTT.

The rearrangement links TRBV6-5 to TRBJ2-7; TRBD1 matches 10 bases. This CDR3 has 15 amino acids. From germline, CDR1 is MNHEY and CDR2 SVGAGI. V was clipped by 7 bases and J by 5 bases; unmatched bases: 11. The CDR3 region is CASILRQGAMNEQYF. CDR3 nucleotide sequence: TGTGCCAGCATCCTTAGACAGGGGGCAATGAACGAGCAGTACTTC.

This chain uses TRBV6-5 with TRBJ2-6; TRBD1 matches at 8 bases. Germline CDR1 is MNHEY and CDR2 is SVGAGI. This CDR3 contains 14 residues. The trim removed 6 bases at V and 2 bases at J, leaving 0 bases unmatched. The CDR3 DNA sequence: TGTGCCAGCAGACAGGGGGCTGGGGCCAACGTCCTGACTTTC. It codes for CASRQGAGANVLTF.

The chain couples TRBV27 to TRBJ1-2; D ambiguous. The CDR3 has 12 residues. Trimming took off 3 bases at V and 5 bases at J, with 7 bases between the two ends. Germline V lookup: CDR1 MNHEY, CDR2 SMNVEV (reference sequence). CDR3 sequence: CASSFNGYGYTF. The CDR3 DNA reads TGTGCCAGCAGTTTTAACGGGTATGGCTACACCTTC.

The chain couples TRBV2 to TRBJ1-5; no reliable D call. The CDR3 totals 15 residues. Trimming shortened V by 7 bases and J by 0 bases, and 13 bases separated the two germline ends. Germline CDR1 and CDR2: SNHLY and FYNNEI. This CDR3 is CASTPEQPSNQPQHF. DNA of the CDR3: TGTGCCAGCACCCCGGAGCAGCCTAGCAATCAGCCCCAGCATTTT.

The chain uses TRBV9 and TRBJ2-2; maybe TRBD2 (6 bases). Trimming took off 4 bases at V and 0 bases at J, with 13 bases between the two ends. The CDR3 is 16 amino acids. Per germline, CDR1 SGDLS and CDR2 YYNGEE. CDR3 nucleotide sequence: TGTGCCAGCAGCCCCCTGGGCGGGGCGAACACCGGGGAGCTGTTTTTT. This sequence encodes CASSPLGGANTGELFF.